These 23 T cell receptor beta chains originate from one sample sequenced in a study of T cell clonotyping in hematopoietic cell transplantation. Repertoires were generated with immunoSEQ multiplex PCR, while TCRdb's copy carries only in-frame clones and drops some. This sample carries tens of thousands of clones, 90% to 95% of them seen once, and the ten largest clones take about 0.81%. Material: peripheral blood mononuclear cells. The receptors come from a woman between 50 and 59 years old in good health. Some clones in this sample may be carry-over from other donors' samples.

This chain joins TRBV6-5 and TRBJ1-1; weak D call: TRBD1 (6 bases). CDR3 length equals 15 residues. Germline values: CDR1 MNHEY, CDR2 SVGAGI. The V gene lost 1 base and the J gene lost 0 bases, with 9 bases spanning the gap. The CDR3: CASSYFGQLNTEAFF. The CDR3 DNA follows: TGTGCCAGCAGTTACTTCGGACAGCTGAACACTGAAGCTTTCTTT.

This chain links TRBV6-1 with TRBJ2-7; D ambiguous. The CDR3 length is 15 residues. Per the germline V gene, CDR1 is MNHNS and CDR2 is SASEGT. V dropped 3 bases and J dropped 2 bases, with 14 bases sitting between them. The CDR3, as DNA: TGTGCCAGCAGTGACGTGGACCCGAACACCTACGAGCAGTACTTC. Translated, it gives CASSDVDPNTYEQYF.

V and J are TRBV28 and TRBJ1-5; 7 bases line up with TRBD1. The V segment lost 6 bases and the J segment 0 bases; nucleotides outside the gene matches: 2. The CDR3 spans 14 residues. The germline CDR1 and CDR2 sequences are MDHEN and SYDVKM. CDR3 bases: TGTGCCAGCAGGGGACAGTATAGCAATCAGCCCCAGCATTTT. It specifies CASRGQYSNQPQHF.

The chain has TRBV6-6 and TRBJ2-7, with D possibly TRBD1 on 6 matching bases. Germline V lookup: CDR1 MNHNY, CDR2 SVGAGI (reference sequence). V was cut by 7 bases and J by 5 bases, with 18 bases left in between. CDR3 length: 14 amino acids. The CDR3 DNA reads TGTGCCAGCACCCGCTCAGGGGTTCAGGACGAGCAGTACTTC. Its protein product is CASTRSGVQDEQYF.

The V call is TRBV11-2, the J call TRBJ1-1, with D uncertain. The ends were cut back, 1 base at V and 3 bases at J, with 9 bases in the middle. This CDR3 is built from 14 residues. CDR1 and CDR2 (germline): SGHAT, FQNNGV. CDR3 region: CASSLANDYTEAFF. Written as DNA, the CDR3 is TGTGCCAGCAGCTTAGCAAACGATTACACTGAAGCTTTCTTT.

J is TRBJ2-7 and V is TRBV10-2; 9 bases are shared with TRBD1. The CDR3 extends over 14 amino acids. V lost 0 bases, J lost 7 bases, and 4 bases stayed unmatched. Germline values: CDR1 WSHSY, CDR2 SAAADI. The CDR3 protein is CASSESGQGWEQYF. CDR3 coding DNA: TGCGCCAGCAGTGAGTCTGGACAGGGGTGGGAGCAGTACTTC.

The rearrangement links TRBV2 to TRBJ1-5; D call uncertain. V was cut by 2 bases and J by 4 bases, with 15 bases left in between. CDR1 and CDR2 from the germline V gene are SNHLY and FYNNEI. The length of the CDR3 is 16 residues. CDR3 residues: CASSETSRSPNQPQHF. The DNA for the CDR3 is TGTGCCAGCAGTGAAACCTCGAGAAGTCCAAATCAGCCCCAGCATTTT.

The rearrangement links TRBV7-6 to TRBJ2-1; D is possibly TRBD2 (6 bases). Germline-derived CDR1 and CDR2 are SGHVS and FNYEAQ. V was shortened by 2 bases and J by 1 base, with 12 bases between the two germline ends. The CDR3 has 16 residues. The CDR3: CASSLLASASYNEQFF. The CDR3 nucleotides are TGTGCCAGCAGCTTACTGGCTAGCGCTTCCTACAATGAGCAGTTCTTC. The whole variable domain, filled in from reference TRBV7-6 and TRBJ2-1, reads GAGVSQSPRYKVTKRGQDVALRCDPISGHVSLYWYRQALGQGPEFLTYFNYEAQQDKSGLPNDRFSAERPEGSISTLTIQRTEQRDSAMYRCASSLLASASYNEQFFGPGTRLTVL.

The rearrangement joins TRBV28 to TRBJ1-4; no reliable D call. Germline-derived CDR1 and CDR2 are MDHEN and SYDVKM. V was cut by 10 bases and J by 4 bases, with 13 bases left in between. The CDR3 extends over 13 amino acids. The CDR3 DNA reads TGTGCCAACCGAAGGGCTAGTAATGAAAAACTGTTTTTT. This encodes CANRRASNEKLFF. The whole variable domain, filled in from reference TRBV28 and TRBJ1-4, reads DVKVTQSSRYLVKRTGEKVFLECVQDMDHENMFWYRQDPGLGLRLIYFSYDVKMKEKGDIPEGYSVSREKKERFSLILESASTNQTSMYLCANRRASNEKLFFGSGTQLSVL.

The CDR3 bases are TGTGCCACCAGCAGAGATCTAGGACGGAGCTACGAGCAGTACTTC. Its protein product is CATSRDLGRSYEQYF. V usage is TRBV15 and J usage is TRBJ2-7, with D unclear. The CDR3 spans 15 residues. Germline V gene data show CDR1 as LNHNV and CDR2 as YYDKDF (reference sequence). Trimming took off 0 bases at V and 3 bases at J, with 12 bases between the two ends.

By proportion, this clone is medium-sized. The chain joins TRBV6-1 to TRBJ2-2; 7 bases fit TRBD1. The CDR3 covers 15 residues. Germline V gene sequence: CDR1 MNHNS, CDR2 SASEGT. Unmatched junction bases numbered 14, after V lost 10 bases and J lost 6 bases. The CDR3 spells CATTPGTEDAGELFF. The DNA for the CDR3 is TGTGCCACTACACCCGGGACAGAGGACGCCGGGGAGCTGTTTTTT.

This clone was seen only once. CDR3 coding DNA: TGTGCCAGCAGCTTAGACAGGAATCAGCCCCAGCATTTT. It codes for CASSLDRNQPQHF. V gene TRBV7-2 combines with J gene TRBJ1-5, with a possible D match to TRBD1 (5 bases). Deletions cut 1 base from V and 4 bases from J, with 5 bases between. Germline assignment: CDR1 SGHTA and CDR2 FQGNSA. CDR3 length: 13 residues.

CDR3 coding DNA: TGTGCCAGCAGCTTAAGGGACAGGGACATTCAGTACTTC. This codes for CASSLRDRDIQYF. V and J are TRBV5-6 and TRBJ2-4, with 9 bases lining up with TRBD1. The CDR3 is 13 residues long. V gave up 2 bases and J gave up 8 bases; unmatched junction bases: 2. The V gene's germline CDR1 is SGHDT and CDR2 YYEEEE.

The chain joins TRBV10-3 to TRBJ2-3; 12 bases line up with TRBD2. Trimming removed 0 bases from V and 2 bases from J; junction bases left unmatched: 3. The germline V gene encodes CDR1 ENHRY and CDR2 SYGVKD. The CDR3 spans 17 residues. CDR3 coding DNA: TGTGCCATCAGTGAGTCACTAGCGGGGGGCCTCACAGATACGCAGTATTTT. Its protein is CAISESLAGGLTDTQYF.

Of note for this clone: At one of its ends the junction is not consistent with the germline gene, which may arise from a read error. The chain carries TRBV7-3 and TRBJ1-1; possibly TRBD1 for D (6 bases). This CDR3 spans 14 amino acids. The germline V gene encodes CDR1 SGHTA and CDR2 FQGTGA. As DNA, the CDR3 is TGTGCCAGCACCTTACGACGTAGGACAGTCGAAGCTTTCTTT. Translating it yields CASTLRRRTVEAFF.

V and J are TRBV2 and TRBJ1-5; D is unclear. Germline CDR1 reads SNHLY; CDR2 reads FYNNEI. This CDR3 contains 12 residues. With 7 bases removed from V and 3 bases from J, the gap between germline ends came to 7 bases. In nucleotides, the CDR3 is TGTGCCAGCAAAGGAGACAATCAGCCCCAGCATTTT. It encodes CASKGDNQPQHF.

CDR3 coding DNA: TGCGCCAGCAGCCATATAAAGGCCGGGGAGCTGTTTTTT. Translating gives CASSHIKAGELFF. The V and J genes are TRBV4-3 and TRBJ2-2, with no clear D. Germline loops: CDR1 LGHNA, CDR2 YSLEER. The CDR3 is 13 residues long. Trimming cost V 3 bases and J 6 bases, with 8 bases left between them.

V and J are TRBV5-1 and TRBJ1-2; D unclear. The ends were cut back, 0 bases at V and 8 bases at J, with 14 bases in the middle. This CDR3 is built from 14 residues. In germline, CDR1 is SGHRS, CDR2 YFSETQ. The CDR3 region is CASSLGPEGGGYTF. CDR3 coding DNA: TGCGCCAGCAGCTTGGGGCCTGAGGGAGGCGGCTACACCTTC. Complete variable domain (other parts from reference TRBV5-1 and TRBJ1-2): KAGVTQTPRYLIKTRGQQVTLSCSPISGHRSVSWYQQTPGQGLQFLFEYFSETQRNKGNFPGRFSGRQFSNSRSEMNVSTLELGDSALYLCASSLGPEGGGYTFGSGTRLTVV.

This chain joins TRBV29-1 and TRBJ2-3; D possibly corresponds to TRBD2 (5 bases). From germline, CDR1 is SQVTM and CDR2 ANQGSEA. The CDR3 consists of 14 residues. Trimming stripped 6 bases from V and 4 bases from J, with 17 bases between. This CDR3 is CSVSPASRADTQYF. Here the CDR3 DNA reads TGCAGCGTCTCCCCGGCCTCGAGGGCAGATACGCAGTATTTT.

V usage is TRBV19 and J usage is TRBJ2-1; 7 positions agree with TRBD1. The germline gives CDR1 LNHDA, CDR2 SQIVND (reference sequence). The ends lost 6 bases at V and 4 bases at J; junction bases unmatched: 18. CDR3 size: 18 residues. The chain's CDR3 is CASRVAWADRECYNEQFF. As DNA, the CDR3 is TGTGCCAGTAGAGTAGCCTGGGCAGACAGGGAATGTTACAATGAGCAGTTCTTC.

This CDR3 is CASRRSADVNTEAFF. CDR3 coding DNA: TGTGCCAGCCGCCGGTCGGCAGACGTGAACACTGAAGCTTTCTTT. The chain links TRBV18 to TRBJ1-1; D is ambiguous. Germline V gives CDR1 KGHSH, CDR2 LQKENI. The CDR3 totals 15 residues. Trimming removed 8 bases at V and 0 bases at J, with 16 bases between.

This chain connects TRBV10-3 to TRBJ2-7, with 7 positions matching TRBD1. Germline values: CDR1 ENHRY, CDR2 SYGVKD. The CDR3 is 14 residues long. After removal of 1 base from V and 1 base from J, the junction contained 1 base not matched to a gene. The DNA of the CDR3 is TGTGCCATCAGTGAGTACAGGGGATCCTACGAGCAGTACTTC. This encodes CAISEYRGSYEQYF.

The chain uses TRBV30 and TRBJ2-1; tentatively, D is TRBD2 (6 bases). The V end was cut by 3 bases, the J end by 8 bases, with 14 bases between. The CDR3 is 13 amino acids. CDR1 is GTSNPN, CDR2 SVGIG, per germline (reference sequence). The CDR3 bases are TGTGCCTGGAGGAGCCCGGGACTCGATGAGCAGTTCTTC. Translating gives CAWRSPGLDEQFF.